This T cell receptor (beta chain) was recovered during a study of blood T cell repertoires in COVID-19. As for the study in general: Acute-phase and convalescent COVID-19 samples originated in the United States, Italy and Spain. PBMCs, B-cell-depleted T cells, or T cells provided the cDNA or gDNA that made up the material.

Authors' data handling: From reference gene primer amplification, estimates of nucleated cell counts were derived. Some clones are missing from TCRdb's copy, which holds only in-frame ones; the method was immunoSEQ multiplex PCR. The V and J calls and clone size come from that table; D and trimming were worked out from the DNA. The sample lists some 120,000 clones, around 63% occurring once. The sequence was collected from a woman aged 65 to 85 with acute or convalescent COVID-19. Specimen: peripheral blood.

In nucleotides, the CDR3 is TGTGCCAGCAGCTTAGGCGGGAAAGTCGGGGAGCTGTTTTTT. Translated, it gives CASSLGGKVGELFF. The chain joins TRBV11-3 to TRBJ2-2, with TRBD2 as a possible D gene (6 bases). The germline V gene encodes CDR1 SGHNT and CDR2 YENEEA. Deletions cut 1 base from V and 7 bases from J, with 10 bases between. CDR3 length: 14 residues.